What follows describes a single T cell receptor beta chain. The sample belongs to a study of cytomegalovirus exposure and HLA in healthy donors. Germline V lookup: CDR1 SQVTM, CDR2 ANQGSEA. The V end lost 3 bases, the J end lost 4 bases, and 13 bases lay between the germline ends. The CDR3 loop spans 14 amino acids. The PCR made use of 60 Vbeta and 13 Jbeta primers. Sequenced by immunoSEQ multiplex PCR; TCRdb stores in-frame clones only, minus some. The sample holds 200,000 to 250,000 clones; over 65% are singletons and the top ten take under 0.8%. The chain combines TRBV29-1 with TRBJ2-1; D may be TRBD1 (6 bases). This receptor was obtained from a man aged 18 to 30 in good health and CMV-seronegative. Sequencing was done on a sample of PBMCs. Written as DNA, the CDR3 is TGCAGCGTTGACGGGACAAGAACATACAATGAGCAGTTCTTC. Translated: CSVDGTRTYNEQFF.